A selection of T cell receptor beta chains follows, all from one sample in a study of T cell responses to AZD1222 COVID-19 vaccine. Profiling relied on immunoSEQ multiplex PCR, and the TCRdb table lists in-frame clones only, not all of them. The table lists more than 90,000 clones, around 84% of them singletons. The sample in question was peripheral blood, obtained on day 0 of AZD1222 vaccination. The receptor source for this set is an adult in good health. Each CDR3 is given with its conserved first and last residue. D genes are given only for firm matches. Clone size appears in some rows only: once, few, many, or a class for an expanded clone.

d_call: TRBD1; clone_size: NA; j_call: TRBJ2-2; v_call: TRBV7-9; cdr3_nt: TGTGCCAGCAGCTTAGCTCTCGGACAGGGTGGGAACACCGGGGAGCTGTTTTTT; cdr3_aa: CASSLALGQGGNTGELFF
d_call: NA; clone_size: NA; j_call: TRBJ2-2; v_call: TRBV18; cdr3_nt: TGTGCCAGCTCCAGTGTGCGAGGGAACACCGGGGAGCTGTTTTTT; cdr3_aa: CASSSVRGNTGELFF
d_call: NA; clone_size: NA; j_call: TRBJ2-5; v_call: TRBV4-1; cdr3_nt: TGCGCCAGCAGCCATCAGGGATTTGGGGAGACCCAGTACTTC; cdr3_aa: CASSHQGFGETQYF
d_call: NA; clone_size: NA; j_call: TRBJ1-3; v_call: TRBV4-2; cdr3_nt: TGTGCCAGCAGCCAAGAAAGGGGTGGTCCTGGAAACACCATATATTTT; cdr3_aa: CASSQERGGPGNTIYF
d_call: NA; clone_size: NA; j_call: TRBJ1-6; v_call: TRBV2; cdr3_nt: TGTGCCAGCAGTGAAGCGCTTCCAGGCCATTCACCCCTCCACTTT; cdr3_aa: CASSEALPGHSPLHF
d_call: NA; clone_size: NA; j_call: TRBJ1-1; v_call: TRBV19; cdr3_nt: TGTGCCAGTAGTATGGAGCCCGCGGGATTGCCTGAAGCTTTCTTT; cdr3_aa: CASSMEPAGLPEAFF
d_call: TRBD1; clone_size: NA; j_call: TRBJ2-1; v_call: TRBV7-2; cdr3_nt: TGTGCCAGCATGGGGACAGGGTACTACAATGAGCAGTTCTTC; cdr3_aa: CASMGTGYYNEQFF
d_call: NA; clone_size: NA; j_call: TRBJ1-1; v_call: TRBV19; cdr3_nt: TGTGCCAGTAGTATTATATCAGGGATAAGTGAAGCTTTCTTT; cdr3_aa: CASSIISGISEAFF
d_call: NA; clone_size: few; j_call: TRBJ1-4; v_call: TRBV5-1; cdr3_nt: TGCGCCAGCAGCTTCGGTGGACGGATTAATGAAAAACTGTTTTTT; cdr3_aa: CASSFGGRINEKLFF
d_call: NA; clone_size: NA; j_call: TRBJ1-6; v_call: TRBV4-2; cdr3_nt: TGTGCCAGCAGCCAAGAGAGTATGCCGCGATCACCCCTCCACTTT; cdr3_aa: CASSQESMPRSPLHF
d_call: NA; clone_size: NA; j_call: TRBJ1-1; v_call: TRBV5-4; cdr3_nt: TGTGCCAGCAGCCTACGACAGGAAAACACTGAAGCTTTCTTT; cdr3_aa: CASSLRQENTEAFF
d_call: NA; clone_size: NA; j_call: TRBJ2-3; v_call: TRBV15; cdr3_nt: TGTGCCACCAGCAGAGATTTTGGCGGTACGCAGTATTTT; cdr3_aa: CATSRDFGGTQYF
d_call: TRBD2; clone_size: NA; j_call: TRBJ2-1; v_call: TRBV6-2/TRBV6-3; cdr3_nt: TGTGCCAGCAGTTACTCGACTAGCGGGAGGGATGCCTACAATGAGCAGTTCTTC; cdr3_aa: CASSYSTSGRDAYNEQFF
d_call: TRBD2; clone_size: NA; j_call: TRBJ2-1; v_call: TRBV5-4; cdr3_nt: TGTGCCAGCAGCCAAACTAGCGGGAGCAATCGTGAGCAGTTCTTC; cdr3_aa: CASSQTSGSNREQFF
d_call: NA; clone_size: NA; j_call: TRBJ2-7; v_call: TRBV21-1; cdr3_nt: TGTGCCAGCAGCCCAGAAGGGGCCTACGAGCAGTACTTC; cdr3_aa: CASSPEGAYEQYF
d_call: NA; clone_size: NA; j_call: TRBJ2-5; v_call: TRBV5-6; cdr3_nt: TGTGCCAGCAGCCCCACGCACACGATACAAGAGACCCAGTACTTC; cdr3_aa: CASSPTHTIQETQYF
d_call: NA; clone_size: few; j_call: TRBJ1-1; v_call: TRBV7-9; cdr3_nt: TGTGCCAGCGGGTACGCGAACACTGAAGCTTTCTTT; cdr3_aa: CASGYANTEAFF
d_call: NA; clone_size: NA; j_call: TRBJ1-1; v_call: TRBV30; cdr3_nt: TGTGCCTGGAGGTCCGGGGGATACACTGAAGCTTTCTTT; cdr3_aa: CAWRSGGYTEAFF
d_call: NA; clone_size: NA; j_call: TRBJ1-1; v_call: TRBV5-4; cdr3_nt: TGTGCCAGCACCTCACAGGTGAACACTGAAGCTTTCTTT; cdr3_aa: CASTSQVNTEAFF
d_call: TRBD1; clone_size: NA; j_call: TRBJ1-3; v_call: TRBV28; cdr3_nt: TGTGCCAGCAGTTCGCGACAGGGCCTCTCTGGAAACACCATATATTTT; cdr3_aa: CASSSRQGLSGNTIYF
d_call: NA; clone_size: NA; j_call: TRBJ2-2; v_call: TRBV28; cdr3_nt: TGTGCCAGCAGTTCCTTCAGGAGGGGGCCCAACACCGGGGAGCTGTTTTTT; cdr3_aa: CASSSFRRGPNTGELFF
d_call: NA; clone_size: NA; j_call: TRBJ2-7; v_call: TRBV5-6; cdr3_nt: TGTGCCAGCAGCTTGGGTCGAGCGACCCACGAGCAGTACTTC; cdr3_aa: CASSLGRATHEQYF
d_call: TRBD2; clone_size: NA; j_call: TRBJ2-7; v_call: TRBV28; cdr3_nt: TGTGCCACCACCATAACTAGCGGGGCCTTCGGGGAGCAGTACTTC; cdr3_aa: CATTITSGAFGEQYF
d_call: NA; clone_size: few; j_call: TRBJ2-1; v_call: TRBV11-3; cdr3_nt: TGTGCCAGCAGCTTAGGGGCAAACAATGAGCAGTTCTTC; cdr3_aa: CASSLGANNEQFF
d_call: TRBD2; clone_size: NA; j_call: TRBJ2-7; v_call: TRBV7-9; cdr3_nt: TGTGCCAGCAGCCTTAGCGGGAGGGTTACGGGCGAGCAGTACTTC; cdr3_aa: CASSLSGRVTGEQYF
d_call: NA; clone_size: NA; j_call: TRBJ1-4; v_call: TRBV7-9; cdr3_nt: TGTGCCAGCACATCCCCGTCGGCAGAAGAAAAACTGTTTTTT; cdr3_aa: CASTSPSAEEKLFF
d_call: NA; clone_size: once; j_call: TRBJ1-1; v_call: TRBV2; cdr3_nt: TGTGCCAGCAGCCAGACTGTGCACTACAAGGGAGCTTTCTTT; cdr3_aa: CASSQTVHYKGAFF
d_call: NA; clone_size: NA; j_call: TRBJ1-1; v_call: TRBV19; cdr3_nt: TGTGCCAGTAGTATTAGGTCTGCGGGGACTGAAGCTTTCTTT; cdr3_aa: CASSIRSAGTEAFF
d_call: TRBD1; clone_size: NA; j_call: TRBJ1-1; v_call: TRBV9; cdr3_nt: TGTGCCAGCAGGCCGGGACAGGGAATTTCTGAAGCTTTCTTT; cdr3_aa: CASRPGQGISEAFF
d_call: NA; clone_size: NA; j_call: TRBJ2-4; v_call: TRBV5-6; cdr3_nt: TGTGCCAGCAGCCGTGCTAGTTCGGCAAGTTTGAGAGCCAAAAACATTCAGTACTTC; cdr3_aa: CASSRASSASLRAKNIQYF
d_call: NA; clone_size: NA; j_call: TRBJ1-1; v_call: TRBV18; cdr3_nt: TGTGCCAGCTCACCACTGATGAACACTGAAGCTTTCTTT; cdr3_aa: CASSPLMNTEAFF
d_call: TRBD1; clone_size: few; j_call: TRBJ1-5; v_call: TRBV27; cdr3_nt: TGTGCCAGCAGACGACAGGGATCGGGGAATCAGCCCCAGCATTTT; cdr3_aa: CASRRQGSGNQPQHF
d_call: NA; clone_size: once; j_call: TRBJ2-7; v_call: TRBV9; cdr3_nt: TGTGCCAGCAGCCCCCGGTGGGACCCGGGGCACGAGCAGTACTTC; cdr3_aa: CASSPRWDPGHEQYF
d_call: NA; clone_size: NA; j_call: TRBJ2-7; v_call: TRBV7-9; cdr3_nt: TGTGCCAGCAGCTCGGGACTTACCTATTACGAGCAGTACTTC; cdr3_aa: CASSSGLTYYEQYF
d_call: NA; clone_size: NA; j_call: TRBJ2-7; v_call: TRBV28; cdr3_nt: TGTGCCAGCGCCAGGGTAGTCTCCTACGAGCAGTACTTC; cdr3_aa: CASARVVSYEQYF
d_call: NA; clone_size: NA; j_call: TRBJ1-2; v_call: TRBV30; cdr3_nt: TGTGCCGCTAGGACGGACTATGGCTACACCTTC; cdr3_aa: CAARTDYGYTF
d_call: TRBD1; clone_size: few; j_call: TRBJ2-7; v_call: TRBV4-1; cdr3_nt: TGCGCCAGCAGCCAAGGCCAGGGGGAAGTCTACGAGCAGTACTTC; cdr3_aa: CASSQGQGEVYEQYF
d_call: TRBD2; clone_size: NA; j_call: TRBJ2-7; v_call: TRBV6-5; cdr3_nt: TGTGCCAGCCGTCGGAGCGGGAGGTCCAACTACGAGCAGTACTTC; cdr3_aa: CASRRSGRSNYEQYF
d_call: NA; clone_size: NA; j_call: TRBJ1-2; v_call: TRBV19; cdr3_nt: TGTGCCAGTAGTATGTCGCTCCCCCTCTATGGCTACACCTTC; cdr3_aa: CASSMSLPLYGYTF
d_call: NA; clone_size: few; j_call: TRBJ1-4; v_call: TRBV5-4; cdr3_nt: TGTGCCAGCAGCCCGGGCGCAGTTGCAACTAATGAAAAACTGTTTTTT; cdr3_aa: CASSPGAVATNEKLFF
d_call: TRBD1; clone_size: NA; j_call: TRBJ1-1; v_call: TRBV15; cdr3_nt: TGTGCCACCAGCAGAGATTGGGACAGAACTGAAGCTTTCTTT; cdr3_aa: CATSRDWDRTEAFF
d_call: TRBD1; clone_size: many; j_call: TRBJ1-2; v_call: TRBV20-1; cdr3_nt: TGCAGTGCTAGTGAGCAGGGGGAGGGCGGCTACACCTTC; cdr3_aa: CSASEQGEGGYTF
d_call: NA; clone_size: NA; j_call: TRBJ1-6; v_call: TRBV4-3; cdr3_nt: TGCGCCAGCAGCCAAGCCGGGGGCATAGGAAATTCACCCCTCCACTTT; cdr3_aa: CASSQAGGIGNSPLHF
d_call: TRBD1; clone_size: NA; j_call: TRBJ2-2; v_call: TRBV5-1; cdr3_nt: TGCGCCAGCAGCCTGACAGGGGAAGTTAACGGGGAGCTGTTTTTT; cdr3_aa: CASSLTGEVNGELFF
d_call: NA; clone_size: NA; j_call: TRBJ1-2; v_call: TRBV7-8; cdr3_nt: TGTGCCAGCAGCTCGAGGAGGTGGGGAGGGGGCTACACCTTC; cdr3_aa: CASSSRRWGGGYTF
d_call: NA; clone_size: NA; j_call: TRBJ1-5; v_call: TRBV30; cdr3_nt: TGTGCCTGGAAGCCAGTGGGAGGGCCCCAGCATTTT; cdr3_aa: CAWKPVGGPQHF
d_call: NA; clone_size: NA; j_call: TRBJ1-1; v_call: TRBV7-2; cdr3_nt: TGTGCCAGCACCCCCAATGGGTACACTGAAGCTTTCTTT; cdr3_aa: CASTPNGYTEAFF
d_call: NA; clone_size: few; j_call: TRBJ1-4; v_call: TRBV10-3; cdr3_nt: TGTGCCATCAGTGAGGAGGGCGACCGACCCGAGAATGAAAAACTGTTTTTT; cdr3_aa: CAISEEGDRPENEKLFF
d_call: NA; clone_size: NA; j_call: TRBJ2-7; v_call: TRBV5-1; cdr3_nt: TGCGCCAGCAGCCCGGGACCTAAACTGGGGGAGCAGTACTTC; cdr3_aa: CASSPGPKLGEQYF
d_call: NA; clone_size: NA; j_call: TRBJ1-2; v_call: TRBV20-1; cdr3_nt: TGCAGTGCTAGGTTCTATCCTGGCTACACCTTC; cdr3_aa: CSARFYPGYTF
d_call: NA; clone_size: NA; j_call: TRBJ2-2; v_call: TRBV28; cdr3_nt: TGTGCCAGCAGTACCCTGGACAGAAGTTACACCGGGGAGCTGTTTTTT; cdr3_aa: CASSTLDRSYTGELFF
d_call: NA; clone_size: NA; j_call: TRBJ1-3; v_call: TRBV7-8; cdr3_nt: TGTGCCAGCAGCTTAAGAGGGGCTGGAAACACCATATATTTT; cdr3_aa: CASSLRGAGNTIYF
d_call: TRBD2; clone_size: NA; j_call: TRBJ2-1; v_call: TRBV7-2; cdr3_nt: TGTGCCAGCAGCCAGAGGGACTATACTGAGCAGTTCTTC; cdr3_aa: CASSQRDYTEQFF
d_call: NA; clone_size: NA; j_call: TRBJ1-1; v_call: TRBV30; cdr3_nt: TGTGCCTATAAAAGAGGGGTCTACAGGTTGAACACTGAAGCTTTCTTT; cdr3_aa: CAYKRGVYRLNTEAFF
d_call: NA; clone_size: NA; j_call: TRBJ1-3; v_call: TRBV7-6; cdr3_nt: TGTGCCAGCAGCTTAGGCCCAGGGTCTGGAAACACCATATATTTT; cdr3_aa: CASSLGPGSGNTIYF
d_call: TRBD1; clone_size: NA; j_call: TRBJ2-5; v_call: TRBV9; cdr3_nt: TGTGCCAGCAGCCCGACAGGGGGCTGGGAGACCCAGTACTTC; cdr3_aa: CASSPTGGWETQYF
d_call: TRBD1; clone_size: few; j_call: TRBJ1-5; v_call: TRBV19; cdr3_nt: TGTGCCAGTCGCAGGGGGATGGATAATCAGCCCCAGCATTTT; cdr3_aa: CASRRGMDNQPQHF
d_call: NA; clone_size: NA; j_call: TRBJ1-1; v_call: TRBV5-5; cdr3_nt: TGTGCCAGCAGTTTTAATACAAATGGGGGCTTGGCTTTCTTT; cdr3_aa: CASSFNTNGGLAFF